The 5 T cell receptor beta chains presented below share a single source sample, sequenced in a study of blood T cells in healthy people across ages. Alongside a J-beta primer mix, a sample-barcoded 5' primer served in a second PCR lasting about 6 to 11 cycles. TCRdb fed the 5' RACE reads into MiXCR, producing one record per CDR3 protein. The table records about 1.6 million distinct CDR3 sequences, about 35% of them present only once. The sequenced sample was blood. The receptors here all came from a woman aged 30 to 39 in good health.

The gene calls are TRBV27 and TRBJ1-2; D not certain. Trimming removed 3 bases at V and 3 bases at J, with 8 bases between. This CDR3 has 13 residues. Germline V gene sequence: CDR1 MNHEY, CDR2 SMNVEV (reference sequence). The CDR3 sequence: CASSLASHYGYTF. In nucleotides, the CDR3 is TGTGCCAGCAGTTTGGCCTCCCACTATGGCTACACCTTC.

The V and J genes are TRBV20-1 and TRBJ1-2, with D possibly matching TRBD1 (6 bases). CDR1 is DFQATT and CDR2 is SNEGSKA in the germline V gene (reference sequence). V dropped 6 bases and J dropped 4 bases, with 12 bases sitting between them. This CDR3 comprises 12 residues. The CDR3 coding sequence is TGCAGTGCGAATGACAGGAGCTATGGCTACACCTTC. Translating gives CSANDRSYGYTF.

Details on this clonotype: This clone may be a read error of a much larger clone one base away. This sequence joins TRBV20-1 and TRBJ2-5, with D unresolved. Germline V lookup: CDR1 DFQATT, CDR2 SNEGSKA (reference sequence). The CDR3 contains 13 residues. CDR3 region: CRATHPGQETQYF. Here the CDR3 DNA reads TGCAGGGCTACACATCCGGGCCAAGAGACCCAGTACTTC.

This clonotype has just a few counts. This chain links TRBV2 with TRBJ1-2; a weak D match, TRBD1 (6 bases). Per the germline V gene, CDR1 is SNHLY and CDR2 is FYNNEI. The CDR3 has 15 amino acids. V dropped 2 bases and J dropped 4 bases, with 14 bases sitting between them. In DNA, the CDR3 is TGTGCCAGCAGTGAAAAGTTAACAGGGATCTATGGCTACACCTTC. This gives the protein CASSEKLTGIYGYTF.

In this sample, this clonotype turned up many times. The chain has TRBV10-2 and TRBJ2-7; 8 nucleotides agree with TRBD2. The germline V gene encodes CDR1 WSHSY and CDR2 SAAADI. This CDR3 contains 15 residues. J lost 0 bases, V lost 3 bases, and 4 bases had no gene match. Here the CDR3 DNA reads TGCGCCAGCAGTGATGTGAGCGGGAGCTCCTACGAGCAGTACTTC. It yields the protein CASSDVSGSSYEQYF.